One sample yielded the 14 T cell receptor beta chains listed below, sequenced in a study of T cell changes during pregnancy in multiple sclerosis. The data were produced by immunoSEQ multiplex PCR, yet TCRdb's version contains in-frame clones alone and is incomplete. The table has 67,000 or so clones, roughly 92% seen once. The sample consisted of CD8+ T cells from peripheral blood mononuclear cells, taken in the third trimester of pregnancy. The receptors were sampled from a female donor in good health, enrolled as a control in a pregnancy study.

The rearrangement uses TRBV6-4 and TRBJ1-1, with TRBD1 identical over 8 bases. CDR1 and CDR2 from the germline V gene are MRHNA and SNTAGT. This CDR3 contains 15 residues. Germline trimming cut 4 bases from V and 6 bases from J; bases unmatched to any gene: 10. The DNA for the CDR3 is TGTGCCAGCAGTGCCTCATCACAGGGGGACGCTGAAGCTTTCTTT. Protein: CASSASSQGDAEAFF.

This chain connects TRBV27 to TRBJ1-1; D is undetermined. Germline CDR1 is MNHEY and CDR2 is SMNVEV (reference sequence). The CDR3 loop spans 13 amino acids. V lost 0 bases and J 8 bases, leaving 10 bases between the germline ends. This CDR3 is CASSLSRPAEAFF. CDR3 sequence (DNA): TGTGCCAGCAGTTTATCCAGGCCGGCCGAAGCTTTCTTT.

This sequence joins TRBV7-9 and TRBJ2-5, with 10 bases that match TRBD1. This CDR3 contains 15 residues. V trimming: 4 bases; J trimming: 5 bases; junction bases outside the gene matches: 7. CDR1 and CDR2 (germline): SEHNR, FQNEAQ (reference sequence). The CDR3 spells CASSSRDRGAETQYF. The CDR3 nucleotides are TGTGCCAGCAGCTCCCGGGACAGGGGAGCGGAGACCCAGTACTTC.

CDR3 bases: TGTGCCAGCAGCGAGCTCGGGACACAGTACCAAGAGACCCAGTACTTC. Translated: CASSELGTQYQETQYF. V gene TRBV7-9 combines with J gene TRBJ2-5; D may be TRBD1 (6 bases). The V and J ends lost 5 bases and 0 bases respectively, with 16 bases between them. Germline CDR1 SEHNR, CDR2 FQNEAQ (reference sequence). The CDR3 consists of 16 residues.

The genes are TRBV7-3 and TRBJ1-2; D remains ambiguous. The CDR3 totals 13 residues. Germline CDR1 is SGHTA and CDR2 is FQGTGA. The V and J ends lost 2 bases and 2 bases respectively, with 6 bases between them. In DNA form, the CDR3 reads TGTGCCAGCAGCTTAGGAGAGAACTATGGCTACACCTTC. Its protein product is CASSLGENYGYTF. Filled out from reference TRBV7-3 and TRBJ1-2, the complete variable domain reads GAGVSQTPSNKVTEKGKYVELRCDPISGHTALYWYRQSLGQGPEFLIYFQGTGAADDSGLPNDRFFAVRPEGSVSTLKIQRTERGDSAVYLCASSLGENYGYTFGSGTRLTVV.

V gene TRBV7-9 combines with J gene TRBJ1-5, with D perhaps matching TRBD1 (5 bases). Germline V gene data show CDR1 as SEHNR and CDR2 as FQNEAQ (reference sequence). There are 15 residues in the CDR3. With 5 bases removed from V and 3 bases from J, the gap between germline ends came to 14 bases. Here the CDR3 DNA reads TGTGCCAGCAGCCTCGACAGTCGGAACAATCAGCCCCAGCATTTT. Its translation is CASSLDSRNNQPQHF.

This clone was recorded once. The rearrangement joins TRBV29-1 to TRBJ1-1; the D gene is possibly TRBD1 (5 bases). Trimming pared 4 bases from V and 6 bases from J, leaving 12 bases between. Germline V gene sequence: CDR1 SQVTM, CDR2 ANQGSEA. This CDR3 spans 12 amino acids. CDR3 bases: TGCAGCGTTGTACACCCCAGGGCTGAAGCTTTCTTT. Translated, it gives CSVVHPRAEAFF.

About this clone itself: The same CDR3 can be traced to other DNA sequences in this sample. V gene TRBV18 combines with J gene TRBJ2-7; TRBD1 might be the D (6 bases). The length of the CDR3 is 13 residues. Trimming removed 6 bases from V and 1 base from J, with 10 bases in between. Germline loops: CDR1 KGHSH, CDR2 LQKENI. In DNA, the CDR3 is TGTGCCAGCTCCCCTGGACAGTCCTACGAGCAGTACTTC. This codes for CASSPGQSYEQYF.

V and J are TRBV7-2 and TRBJ1-2; D possibly corresponds to TRBD1 (5 bases). Trimming cost V 5 bases and J 0 bases, with 16 bases left between them. Germline-derived CDR1 and CDR2 are SGHTA and FQGNSA. The CDR3 is made up of 16 amino acids. CDR3 nucleotide sequence: TGTGCCAGCAGCACCATACAGGTTATAGCTAACTATGGCTACACCTTC. This translates into CASSTIQVIANYGYTF.

The count of this clone is one. The chain combines TRBV6-6 with TRBJ2-7; TRBD1 agrees at 9 bases. The CDR3 length is 12 residues. The germline V gene encodes CDR1 MNHNY and CDR2 SVGAGI (reference sequence). Trimming at V came to 11 bases and at J to 6 bases, leaving 8 bases not matched to a gene. DNA of the CDR3: TGTGCCGGGGGACAGGGACCCCTCGAGCAGTACTTC. Protein: CAGGQGPLEQYF.

The V call is TRBV9, the J call TRBJ2-3; TRBD2 matches at 7 bases. CDR1 is SGDLS and CDR2 is YYNGEE in the germline V gene. V was pared by 4 bases and J by 2 bases, with 1 base of the junction left unmatched. The CDR3 runs 13 residues. The CDR3 here is CASSRGDTDTQYF. In DNA, the CDR3 is TGTGCCAGCAGCCGGGGGGACACAGATACGCAGTATTTT.

The chain joins TRBV2 to TRBJ2-7, with 7 bases identical to TRBD1. The germline V gene encodes CDR1 SNHLY and CDR2 FYNNEI. The CDR3 totals 13 residues. Germline trimming cut 5 bases from V and 11 bases from J; bases unmatched to any gene: 12. The CDR3 DNA follows: TGTGCCAGCAGTAACCGGGACAGACCAGAAGAGTACTTC. Translating it yields CASSNRDRPEEYF.

The CDR3: CASSQQGSSYEQYF. The CDR3 coding sequence is TGTGCCAGCAGCCAACAGGGGAGCTCCTACGAGCAGTACTTC. The V and J genes are TRBV16 and TRBJ2-7; tentative D call: TRBD1 (6 bases). The CDR3 sequence is 14 residues long. Per germline, CDR1 KGHSY and CDR2 FQNENV. Trimming took off 2 bases at V and 0 bases at J, with 8 bases between the two ends.

The gene calls are TRBV19 and TRBJ2-2; D remains ambiguous. This CDR3 is 12 amino acids long. The germline V gene encodes CDR1 LNHDA and CDR2 SQIVND (reference sequence). V lost 1 base to trimming and J lost 7 bases, with 4 bases between them. CDR3 coding DNA: TGTGCCAGTAGTATAGGAGGCGGGGAGCTGTTTTTT. It yields the protein CASSIGGGELFF.